The T cell receptor (beta chain) under discussion was sequenced for a study of vaccination effects on CD4 cells after COVID-19. Whole-study context: Participants were vaccinated with two doses of either the BNT162b2 or mRNA-1273 vaccine.

Note on this clone: The target antigen is unknown.

Pools of viral peptides were used by the ViraFEST assay to expand antigen-specific CD4+ T cells ahead of sequencing. Upon completion of about ten days in culture, CD4+ T cells were isolated. In the cultures, half the medium was exchanged for IL-2 medium on days 3 and 7. Assay: immunoSEQ multiplex PCR; the TCRdb copy retains only in-frame clones and omits some. The table records approximately 30,000 clones, roughly two thirds of them present only once. Unmatched junction bases numbered 9, after V lost 4 bases and J lost 7 bases. CDR3 length: 14 amino acids. CDR1 is SNHLY, CDR2 FYNNEI, per germline. The clonotype was recovered from a human donor who received a COVID-19 vaccine. The chain recombines TRBV2 with TRBJ1-2, with TRBD1 matching 7 bases. The material was CD4+ T cells from PBMCs cultured with HCoV-229E spike peptides, obtained before COVID-19 vaccination. The CDR3 nucleotides are TGTGCCAGCAGTGTGATGAGGACAGGTCTTGGCTACACCTTC. Its translation: CASSVMRTGLGYTF.